Below, 20 T cell receptor beta chains from the same sample are listed, as sequenced in a study of human T cells and chemical hapten exposure listed by TCRdb under 2021. The sample's time point, from its label and the paper: pre-sensitization, week 0. The treatment or condition label for this specimen denotes: therapeutic diphenylcyclopropenone sensitization with weekly scalp DPC. Receptor amplification or capture employed RACE. Reads for this sample came from a NextSeq 500. The public sequencing data were trimmed at Q25 with fastp and processed into clonotypes with MiXCR by TCRdb, which kept only in-frame beta chains. Every CDR3 protein is listed once, alongside the most common genes and DNA of its rows. The sample profile shows about 120,000 distinct CDR3 sequences; roughly 14% of them were found once. Around 2.7% of the sample lies in the top ten. Here the sequenced sample was whole blood, taken in connection with sensitization to the hapten diphenylcyclopropenone (DPC). Receptors were obtained from a woman under 30 with alopecia areata. Some clones in this sample may be carry-over from other donors' samples.

This clonotype was found many times. This rearrangement joins TRBV15 to TRBJ2-1; 13 bases match TRBD2. This CDR3 region has 16 residues. The germline V gene has CDR1 LNHNV and CDR2 YYDKDF (reference sequence). Trimming removed 3 bases from V and 6 bases from J; junction bases left unmatched: 5. The CDR3: CATSRGGLAGSNEQFF. The CDR3 DNA reads as TGTGCCACCAGCAGGGGGGGACTAGCGGGATCCAATGAGCAGTTCTTC.

This clonotype was counted at least ten times. The chain combines TRBV6-5 with TRBJ2-7; 8 bases are a match to TRBD1. The CDR3 is 17 residues long. J was trimmed by 0 bases and V by 6 bases; bases with no gene match: 13. In germline, CDR1 is MNHEY, CDR2 SVGAGI. DNA of the CDR3: TGTGCCAGCAGCCGGATACCTCCGGGACAGGCCTCCTACGAGCAGTACTTC. Translated: CASSRIPPGQASYEQYF.

In its sample, this clonotype was seen many times. This chain uses TRBV6-5 with TRBJ1-1; D remains unclear. Looked up from germline, CDR1 is MNHEY and CDR2 is SVGAGI. With 0 bases removed from V and 3 bases from J, the gap between germline ends came to 14 bases. The CDR3 is 16 residues long. The CDR3 DNA reads as TGTGCCAGCAGTTACTCCCAAACTTTAAGGGACACTGAAGCTTTCTTT. It is translated as CASSYSQTLRDTEAFF.

This chain uses TRBV30 with TRBJ1-6; D is unclear. There are 14 residues in the CDR3. V lost 3 bases and J 8 bases, leaving 14 bases between the germline ends. The germline V gene encodes CDR1 GTSNPN and CDR2 SVGIG (reference sequence). CDR3 sequence reads: CAWSMGQPYSPLHF. CDR3 sequence (DNA): TGTGCCTGGAGCATGGGCCAGCCCTATTCACCCCTCCACTTT.

Concerning this clonotype: The CDR3 carries no conserved terminal phenylalanine or tryptophan, so it likely arises from a read error. This sequence joins TRBV5-1 and TRBJ2-1; D uncertain. Germline V CDR1 and CDR2: SGHRS, YFSETQ. CDR3 length equals 13 residues. V was clipped by 0 bases and J by 9 bases, with 10 bases between them. The CDR3 DNA follows: TGCGCCAGCAGCTTGGTGGTAGATGGTGAGCAGTTCTTA. Its protein is CASSLVVDGEQFL.

This clonotype was counted ten times or more. The rearrangement uses TRBV5-1 and TRBJ1-2; tentatively, D is TRBD1 (6 bases). This CDR3 region has 15 residues. Germline V gene data show CDR1 as SGHRS and CDR2 as YFSETQ. V shed 0 bases and J shed 7 bases, with 16 bases lying between them. CDR3: CASSLVGQGTSGYTF. CDR3 DNA sequence: TGCGCCAGCAGCTTGGTCGGTCAGGGGACGAGTGGCTACACCTTC.

This clonotype has just a few counts. The chain employs TRBV6-1 and TRBJ2-1, with D tentatively TRBD1 or TRBD2 (5 bases each). The CDR3 covers 16 residues. V lost 0 bases, J lost 0 bases, and 9 bases lay in between. In germline, CDR1 is MNHNS, CDR2 SASEGT. DNA for the CDR3: TGTGCCAGCAGTGAAGCGGCAGGGAGCTCCTACAATGAGCAGTTCTTC. Residues: CASSEAAGSSYNEQFF.

This chain uses TRBV20-1 with TRBJ1-4; D might be TRBD1 (5 bases). V was clipped by 7 bases and J by 4 bases, with 13 bases between them. Germline values: CDR1 DFQATT, CDR2 SNEGSKA (reference sequence). The CDR3 has 13 amino acids. The CDR3 is CSVSRGLNEKLFF. The CDR3 DNA reads TGCAGTGTTTCCCGGGGCCTTAATGAAAAACTGTTTTTT.

The chain uses TRBV4-2 and TRBJ1-5; a possible D gene is TRBD1 (5 bases). The CDR3 is 14 amino acids. The V gene lost 2 bases and the J gene lost 11 bases, with 16 bases spanning the gap. Germline V gives CDR1 LGHNA, CDR2 YNFKEQ. CDR3 amino acids: CASSQTGEARSQHF. For the CDR3, the DNA is TGTGCCAGCAGCCAAACGGGGGAAGCGAGGTCCCAGCATTTT.

There are a few counts of this clonotype. The V gene is TRBV11-3, the J gene TRBJ2-1, with 9 bases lining up with TRBD1. From germline, CDR1 is SGHNT and CDR2 YENEEA. The length of the CDR3 is 15 residues. The junction had 3 bases not matched to a gene; V was cut back by 1 base and J by 5 bases. DNA of the CDR3: TGTGCCAGCAGCTTAGTGGGACAGGGCCACAATGAGCAGTTCTTC. It is translated as CASSLVGQGHNEQFF.

The rearrangement uses TRBV7-9 and TRBJ2-7; D possibly matches TRBD1 or TRBD2 (5 bases each). Between the trimmed V and J ends, which lost 2 bases and 5 bases, there was a span of 13 bases. Germline values: CDR1 SEHNR, CDR2 FQNEAQ (reference sequence). The CDR3 totals 14 residues. CDR3 nucleotide sequence: TGTGCCAGCAGCTTAAGCGGTGACAGAGACGAGCAGTACTTC. This codes for CASSLSGDRDEQYF.

This clonotype was counted only a few times. This chain connects TRBV5-1 to TRBJ2-2; TRBD1 aligns across 7 bases. In germline, CDR1 is SGHRS, CDR2 YFSETQ. The CDR3 spans 17 residues. J was trimmed by 5 bases and V by 1 base; bases with no gene match: 11. For the CDR3, the DNA is TGCGCCAGCAGCTTGTATAAGGGGGCATTGAGGACCGGGGAGCTGTTTTTT. Translation: CASSLYKGALRTGELFF.

This clonotype was observed at least ten times. The gene calls are TRBV6-6 and TRBJ1-5; TRBD1 agrees at 7 bases. This CDR3 spans 14 amino acids. J gave up 6 bases and V 6 bases, and 8 bases lay outside the gene matches. The germline V gene has CDR1 MNHNY and CDR2 SVGAGI (reference sequence). The CDR3, as DNA: TGTGCCAGCAGCACAGGGGCAAGGGGTCAGCCCCAGCATTTT. This sequence encodes CASSTGARGQPQHF.

The chain carries TRBV6-1 and TRBJ2-2; TRBD2 might be the D (5 bases). Germline loops: CDR1 MNHNS, CDR2 SASEGT. CDR3 length equals 13 residues. V was cut by 7 bases and J by 7 bases, with 13 bases left in between. The CDR3: CASTLDGDGELFF. DNA for the CDR3: TGTGCCAGCACCTTGGACGGGGACGGGGAGCTGTTTTTT.

This sequence joins TRBV20-1 and TRBJ2-5; D remains ambiguous. Germline assignment: CDR1 DFQATT and CDR2 SNEGSKA (reference sequence). V lost 0 bases and J lost 2, with 7 bases in between. CDR3 length: 13 amino acids. CDR3 amino acids: CSARDLSQETQYF. DNA of the CDR3: TGCAGTGCTAGAGATTTGTCACAAGAGACCCAGTACTTC.

As to this clonotype: Being one base from a much bigger clone, this may be a read error. The V call is TRBV6-1, the J call TRBJ2-6, with 12 bases fitting TRBD2. The CDR3 is 17 residues long. Germline V gene lookup returns CDR1 MNHNS and CDR2 SASEGT. CDR3 sequence: CAGRKGLAGSGANVLTF. The CDR3 DNA sequence: TGTGCCGGCAGAAAGGGACTAGCGGGTTCTGGGGCCAACGTCCTGACTTTC.

The rearrangement uses TRBV21-1 and TRBJ1-5. TRBV21-1 is given as a pseudogene. The CDR3 loop spans 17 amino acids. Written as DNA, the CDR3 is TGTGCCAGCAGCTCCACAGCGGGGGGCCGTAGCAATCAGCCCCAGCATTTT. Translating it yields CASSSTAGGRSNQPQHF.

DNA for the CDR3: TGTGCCAGCAGGGACACCCTTAATTCACCCCTCCACTTT. Residues: CASRDTLNSPLHF. This sequence joins TRBV12-3 or TRBV12-4 and TRBJ1-6; tentative D call: TRBD1 (5 bases). The CDR3 loop spans 13 amino acids. V lost 6 bases and J 6 bases, leaving 9 bases between the germline ends.

This clonotype was recorded at least ten times. The J gene is TRBJ1-6, the V gene TRBV28; a weak D match, TRBD1 (6 bases). V was pared by 5 bases and J by 5 bases, with 16 bases between. Germline V gene sequence: CDR1 MDHEN, CDR2 SYDVKM. The CDR3 consists of 16 residues. The CDR3, as DNA: TGTGCCAGCAGTATCGTGCGGACAGTGAATAATTCACCCCTCCACTTT. Protein sequence: CASSIVRTVNNSPLHF.

The V gene is TRBV25-1, the J gene TRBJ2-7, with D possibly TRBD2 on 6 matching bases. Trimming pared 1 base from V and 0 bases from J, leaving 22 bases between. This CDR3 contains 19 residues. Germline V gene data show CDR1 as MGHDK and CDR2 as SYGVNS. This chain's CDR3 is CASSELGEEWQESSYEQYF. The CDR3 nucleotides are TGTGCCAGCAGTGAATTAGGGGAGGAATGGCAGGAGAGCTCCTACGAGCAGTACTTC.